Below, 7 T cell receptor beta chains from the same sample are listed, as sequenced in a study of blood T cell repertoires in COVID-19. Repertoires were generated with immunoSEQ multiplex PCR, while TCRdb's copy carries only in-frame clones and drops some. The repertoire consists of 40,000 to 60,000 clones, with 68% occurring once and the leading ten covering 7.5% to 9%. Sequenced material: peripheral blood. The receptors shown here come from an older woman with acute or convalescent COVID-19.

This chain uses TRBV7-2 with TRBJ2-4; perhaps TRBD1 as D (7 bases). The germline V and J ends were trimmed by 1 base and 9 bases, with 22 bases remaining between them. The CDR3 has 17 residues. Germline assignment: CDR1 SGHTA and CDR2 FQGNSA. This CDR3 is CASSLGYRGTVEGIQYF. CDR3 coding DNA: TGTGCCAGCAGCTTAGGCTACAGGGGTACGGTGGAGGGCATTCAGTACTTC.

CDR3 bases: TGTGCCAGCCCTTCGACTAGCGGGGGATTAGCAGATACGCAGTATTTT. The encoded protein is CASPSTSGGLADTQYF. The rearrangement uses TRBV5-4 and TRBJ2-3; TRBD2 aligns across 12 bases. This CDR3 region has 16 residues. V lost 7 bases, J lost 4 bases, and 10 bases stayed unmatched. The germline V gene has CDR1 SGHNT and CDR2 YYREEE (reference sequence). Drawing the rest from reference TRBV5-4 and TRBJ2-3, the complete variable domain is ETGVTQSPTHLIKTRGQQVTLRCSSQSGHNTVSWYQQALGQGPQFIFQYYREEENGRGNFPPRFSGLQFPNYSSELNVNALELDDSALYLCASPSTSGGLADTQYFGPGTRLTVL.

This chain connects TRBV3-1 (or the pseudogene TRBV3-2) to TRBJ2-7; 14 positions match TRBD2. The ends lost 3 bases at V and 6 bases at J; junction bases unmatched: 7. Germline V gene sequence: CDR1 LGHDT, CDR2 YNNKEL (reference sequence). The CDR3 contains 16 residues. The CDR3 region is CASSQPGLAGGPEQYF. In DNA form, the CDR3 reads TGTGCCAGCAGCCAGCCTGGACTAGCGGGAGGACCCGAGCAGTACTTC.

This clone was recorded once. The chain has TRBV6-2 or TRBV6-3 and TRBJ2-5; 10 bases align to TRBD1. Germline assignment: CDR1 MNHEY and CDR2 SVGEGT. The V gene end was trimmed by 5 bases and the J gene end by 5 bases; junction bases not matched to a gene: 8. This CDR3 is 15 amino acids long. For the CDR3, the DNA is TGTGCCAGCAGTAAAGACAGGGGGCTTTTGGAGACCCAGTACTTC. It translates to CASSKDRGLLETQYF.

CDR3: CASSQGINQPQHF. The CDR3 nucleotides are TGTGCCAGCAGCCAGGGGATCAATCAGCCCCAGCATTTT. The V call is TRBV6-5, the J call TRBJ1-5; D is possibly TRBD1 (6 bases). The CDR3 spans 13 residues. Deletions cut 6 bases from V and 3 bases from J, with 9 bases between. CDR1 and CDR2 from the germline V gene are MNHEY and SVGAGI.

The gene calls are TRBV5-1 and TRBJ1-6, with TRBD1 as a possible D gene (5 bases). The germline gives CDR1 SGHRS, CDR2 YFSETQ. Between the trimmed V and J ends, which lost 4 bases and 7 bases, there was a span of 15 bases. This CDR3 spans 15 amino acids. CDR3 residues: CASSQRAGGNSPLHF. The CDR3, as DNA: TGCGCCAGCAGCCAGCGGGCCGGGGGGAATTCACCCCTCCACTTT.

V gene TRBV4-3 combines with J gene TRBJ2-1; D may be TRBD2 (6 bases). The CDR3 runs 17 residues. V was clipped by 0 bases and J by 2 bases, with 14 bases between them. Germline-derived CDR1 and CDR2 are LGHNA and YSLEER. The CDR3 loop is CASSQDIGGAAYNEQFF. Here the CDR3 DNA reads TGCGCCAGCAGCCAAGATATAGGCGGGGCCGCCTACAATGAGCAGTTCTTC.